The rows below give T cell receptor beta chains drawn from one sample of a study of cytomegalovirus exposure and HLA in healthy donors. This table comes from immunoSEQ multiplex PCR, and its TCRdb copy is limited to in-frame clones, with some not included. The table shows roughly 120,000 clones, with about 60% occurring only once. The sequencing sample was made of PBMCs. Source of these receptors: a woman aged 25-40 years in good health and CMV-seronegative. Each CDR3 is given with its conserved first and last residue. The D gene is left open where the match is weak. Only part of the rows carry a size: once, few, many, or a class if the clone is expanded.

size,D,J,V,DNA,CDR3
-,TRBD2,TRBJ2-3,TRBV7-2,TGTGCCAGCAGCCGAGAAGGGACTAGCGGGAGAGTGGTAGATACGCAGTATTTT,CASSREGTSGRVVDTQYF
few,-,TRBJ1-5,TRBV2,TGTGCCAGCAGTTTTTTACAGGGTATCATAAGCAATCAGCCCCAGCATTTT,CASSFLQGIISNQPQHF
-,TRBD2,TRBJ2-3,TRBV2,TGTGCCAGCAGTGAAATGGCGGGAGTCTTGGCAGATACGCAGTATTTT,CASSEMAGVLADTQYF
-,-,TRBJ2-7,TRBV10-2,TGCGCCAGCAGTGAGGCGGGGCGCGAGCAGTACTTC,CASSEAGREQYF
-,-,TRBJ2-5,TRBV7-2,TGTGCCAGCAGCTGGGAGGTAAAGACCCAGTACTTC,CASSWEVKTQYF
-,-,TRBJ2-5,TRBV6-1,TGTGCCAGCAGTGAAGGCTTTGTCGGCCAAGAGACCCAGTACTTC,CASSEGFVGQETQYF
-,-,TRBJ2-3,TRBV6-4,TGTGCCAGCAGCGAGCTGGCAGGGTCCACAGATACGCAGTATTTT,CASSELAGSTDTQYF
-,-,TRBJ2-5,TRBV29-1,TGCAGCGTTGAGAAGACACAAGAGACCCAGTACTTC,CSVEKTQETQYF
-,TRBD1,TRBJ1-2,TRBV2,TGTGCCAGTAGCCGAGAGCACACAGGGGGTTATGGCTACACCTTC,CASSREHTGGYGYTF
-,-,TRBJ1-2,TRBV5-4,TGTGCCAGCAGCTCGACAGCTAACTATGGCTACACCTTC,CASSSTANYGYTF
-,-,TRBJ2-7,TRBV5-4,TGTGCCAGCGGGAAACAGGGCTACGAGCAGTACTTC,CASGKQGYEQYF
-,TRBD2,TRBJ2-7,TRBV2,TGTGCCAGCACCCCTCTAGCGGGAGACGAGCAGTACTTC,CASTPLAGDEQYF
-,-,TRBJ2-5,TRBV5-5,TGTGCCAGCAGCTCGGACTGGGGACAAGAGACCCAGTACTTC,CASSSDWGQETQYF
few,TRBD1,TRBJ1-5,TRBV28,TGTGCCAGCAGTTTAACAGGGGTTAGCAATCAGCCCCAGCATTTT,CASSLTGVSNQPQHF
-,-,TRBJ1-2,TRBV27,TGTGCCAGCAGTAAGTGGGGCTCCTCAAACTATGGCTACACCTTC,CASSKWGSSNYGYTF
-,-,TRBJ1-4,TRBV5-4,TGTGCCAGCAGCTTCAACAGGGATAATGAAAAACTGTTTTTT,CASSFNRDNEKLFF
-,TRBD2,TRBJ2-7,TRBV5-1,TGCGCCAGCAGCTTGGACCCGGGACTAGTAAACTACGAGCAGTACTTC,CASSLDPGLVNYEQYF
-,-,TRBJ2-1,TRBV7-2,TGTGCCAGCAGCCCGAGTAGGGGGAATGAGCAGTTCTTC,CASSPSRGNEQFF
-,TRBD2,TRBJ2-7,TRBV7-2,TGTGCCAGCAGCTCCACCCTAGCGGAGTCCTACGAGCAGTACTTC,CASSSTLAESYEQYF
few,-,TRBJ1-6,TRBV21-1,TGTGCCAGCAGCAAAGTCTACGGGGTGATCCCCTGGATGTGCTGGGTACTTTCACCCCTCCACTTT,CASSKVYGVIPWMCWVLSPLHF
once,-,TRBJ2-2,TRBV6-1,TGTGCCAGCAGTGGGGCAGCTTCGAACACCGGGGAGCTGTTTTTT,CASSGAASNTGELFF
-,TRBD1,TRBJ1-6,TRBV6-1,TGTGCCAGCAGTGACGGACAGGGAGTACCTTCACCCCTCCACTTT,CASSDGQGVPSPLHF
-,-,TRBJ2-7,TRBV27,TGTGCCAGCAGTTTGGGCAGGGGCCTGAACGAGCAGTACTTC,CASSLGRGLNEQYF
few,TRBD1,TRBJ2-6,TRBV4-3,TGCGCCAGCAGCCAGGGACAGGGCTCTGGGGCCAACGTCCTGACTTTC,CASSQGQGSGANVLTF
-,-,TRBJ2-7,TRBV6-1,TGTGCCAGCAGTGAAATGGCGGGGGCCTCCTACGAGCAGTACTTC,CASSEMAGASYEQYF
-,-,TRBJ2-7,TRBV18,TGTGCCAGCTCACCGTCGGGGTCCTACGAGCAGTACTTC,CASSPSGSYEQYF
-,-,TRBJ1-1,TRBV5-1,TGCGCCAGCAGCTTGGACAGAATGAACACTGAAGCTTTCTTT,CASSLDRMNTEAFF
-,TRBD2,TRBJ2-1,TRBV7-8,TGTGCCAGCAGCTTAGAAGGCGGGAGTAGCCACAATGAGCAGTTCTTC,CASSLEGGSSHNEQFF
-,-,TRBJ2-2,TRBV5-6,TGTGCCAGCAGCTGGGGCAGAAGCACCGGGGAGCTGTTTTTT,CASSWGRSTGELFF
-,-,TRBJ1-6,TRBV11-1,TGTGCCAGCAGCTTAGTCGGGACAAGCCGAAATTCACCCCTCCACTTT,CASSLVGTSRNSPLHF
-,TRBD2,TRBJ2-1,TRBV7-3,TGTGCCAGCAGCTTAATGGCGGGGGTCTCCAATGAGCAGTTCTTC,CASSLMAGVSNEQFF